This is a list of T cell receptor beta chains from one sample in a study of T-cell memory formation after mild COVID-19. One entry per CDR3 protein, called by TCRdb with MiXCR from the 5' RACE reads. The table has about 190,000 distinct CDR3 sequences, around 27% seen once. Sequencing input: PBMCs or a T cell subset sorted from them (not recorded which). These receptors came from an adult woman who had mild COVID-19 (a few samples of this study predate the infection). Cell type and time point are not known. Both conserved end residues are part of each CDR3. Fields, in order: clone size, D gene, J gene, V gene, CDR3 protein, CDR3 DNA. The D gene is left open where the match is weak. A clone size is listed for some rows: how often the clone was seen (once, few, many), or a class if it is expanded.

-	TRBD2	TRBJ2-1	TRBV7-3	CASSFTGTSGDEQFF	TGTGCCAGCAGCTTCACCGGGACTAGCGGCGATGAGCAGTTCTTC
few	-	TRBJ1-4	TRBV5-1	CASSLAGRAGEKLFF	TGCGCCAGCAGCTTGGCCGGCAGGGCGGGTGAAAAACTGTTTTTT
-	-	TRBJ1-1	TRBV6-5	CASSYDGDTEAFF	TGTGCCAGCAGTTACGACGGGGACACTGAAGCTTTCTTT
-	-	TRBJ2-5	TRBV12-3/TRBV12-4	CASSFTGEVRETQYF	TGTGCCAGCAGTTTCACGGGGGAGGTCCGAGAGACCCAGTACTTC
-	-	TRBJ2-1	TRBV12-3/TRBV12-4	CASSFQSGEQFF	TGTGCCAGCAGTTTTCAGTCGGGTGAGCAGTTCTTC
-	-	TRBJ2-3	TRBV7-9	CASRVVDTQYF	TGTGCCAGCAGAGTCGTGGATACGCAGTATTTT
few	-	TRBJ2-7	TRBV12-3/TRBV12-4	CASMREDPSSYEQYF	TGTGCCAGCATGAGGGAGGACCCGAGCTCCTACGAGCAGTACTTC
once	TRBD1	TRBJ2-3	TRBV7-9	CASSSTGQLDTQYF	TGTGCCAGCAGCTCGACAGGGCAACTAGATACGCAGTATTTT
few	-	TRBJ2-7	TRBV5-4	CASSFPGTRVYEQYF	TGTGCCAGCAGCTTCCCCGGGACTCGTGTCTACGAGCAGTACTTC
few	-	TRBJ2-7	TRBV6-4	CASSPGLGYEQYF	TGTGCCAGCAGTCCAGGACTCGGCTACGAGCAGTACTTC
-	-	TRBJ1-1	TRBV25-1	CASSETGPNTEAFF	TGTGCCAGCAGTGAAACAGGGCCGAACACTGAAGCTTTCTTT
-	-	TRBJ2-7	TRBV7-2	CASSSTYSSYEQYF	TGTGCCAGCAGCTCCACTTACTCATCCTACGAGCAGTACTTC
few	-	TRBJ2-1	TRBV7-8	CASSFQSGYNNEQFF	TGTGCCAGCAGCTTCCAGTCAGGGTATAACAATGAGCAGTTCTTC
few	-	TRBJ2-5	TRBV7-6	CASSRDVSIRGETQYF	TGTGCCAGCAGCCGAGACGTATCGATTCGAGGGGAGACCCAGTACTTC
few	-	TRBJ1-2	TRBV6-5	CASSYGQPNYGYTF	TGTGCCAGCAGTTACGGGCAGCCTAACTATGGCTACACCTTC
few	-	TRBJ2-1	TRBV5-1	CASSLEGLVVVGEQFF	TGCGCCAGCAGCTTGGAAGGTTTGGTGGTAGTGGGTGAGCAGTTCTTC
few	-	TRBJ1-5	TRBV12-3/TRBV12-4	CASSSSRRQPQHF	TGTGCCAGCAGTTCCTCAAGGCGTCAGCCCCAGCATTTT
-	-	TRBJ1-2	TRBV20-1	CSARSSQAGSGYTF	TGCAGTGCTAGATCCTCTCAAGCAGGGTCTGGCTACACCTTC
-	TRBD1	TRBJ1-1	TRBV4-1	CASSFGTENTEAFF	TGCGCCAGCAGCTTCGGGACAGAAAACACTGAAGCTTTCTTT
few	-	TRBJ2-1	TRBV5-1	CASREVGGEQFF	TGCGCCAGCAGGGAGGTAGGCGGTGAGCAGTTCTTC
-	-	TRBJ2-3	TRBV24-1	CATSDLRGKKADTQYF	TGTGCCACCAGTGACCTAAGGGGGAAGAAAGCAGATACGCAGTATTTT
-	-	TRBJ2-5	TRBV6-2/TRBV6-3	CASSWGGETQYF	TGTGCCAGCAGTTGGGGCGGAGAGACCCAGTACTTC
many	-	TRBJ2-1	TRBV10-3	CAISESLGGEQFF	TGTGCCATCAGTGAGTCTCTGGGCGGTGAGCAGTTCTTC
-	-	TRBJ1-5	TRBV20-1	CSASIPEEFGQPQHF	TGCAGTGCTAGTATTCCAGAGGAGTTTGGTCAGCCCCAGCATTTT
-	-	TRBJ1-4	TRBV7-2	CASSLESAQELFF	TGTGCCAGCAGCTTAGAGTCCGCGCAGGAACTGTTTTTT
-	-	TRBJ1-1	TRBV4-1	CASSQDGGAGTEAFF	TGCGCCAGCAGCCAAGATGGGGGGGCCGGCACTGAAGCTTTCTTT
-	TRBD1	TRBJ2-7	TRBV9	CASKAGQGAYEQYF	TGTGCCAGCAAGGCCGGACAGGGGGCCTACGAGCAGTACTTC
-	-	TRBJ2-3	TRBV15	CATDEGGITDTQYF	TGTGCCACCGACGAAGGGGGGATCACAGATACGCAGTATTTT
few	TRBD2	TRBJ2-7	TRBV20-1	CSAAGVRRSYEQYF	TGCAGTGCTGCGGGGGTACGTCGCTCCTACGAGCAGTACTTC
-	TRBD2	TRBJ2-7	TRBV6-5	CASSFGTSGSEQYF	TGTGCCAGCAGTTTTGGGACTAGCGGGAGCGAGCAGTACTTC
-	-	TRBJ2-2	TRBV21-1	CASSKKRGLSTGELFF	TGTGCCAGCAGCAAAAAGAGGGGGCTAAGCACCGGGGAGCTGTTTTTT
-	TRBD1	TRBJ2-7	TRBV12-3/TRBV12-4	CASSPTGGDYEQYF	TGTGCCAGCAGTCCGACAGGGGGAGACTACGAGCAGTACTTC
-	TRBD2	TRBJ2-1	TRBV4-1	CASSLRTGLANNEQFF	TGCGCCAGCAGCCTCAGAACGGGACTAGCCAACAATGAGCAGTTCTTC
few	TRBD1	TRBJ1-6	TRBV11-2	CASSLGGDSSPLHF	TGTGCCAGCAGCTTAGGGGGGGACAGTTCACCCCTCCACTTT
-	TRBD2	TRBJ2-2	TRBV20-1	CSAVAGGRGGELFF	TGCAGTGCAGTAGCGGGGGGGCGTGGCGGGGAGCTGTTTTTT
-	-	TRBJ1-4	TRBV5-1	CASSSGSTNEKLFF	TGCGCCAGCAGCAGCGGTTCAACTAATGAAAAACTGTTTTTT
few	TRBD1	TRBJ1-6	TRBV4-1	CASSHVDRDHSPLHF	TGCGCCAGCAGCCATGTGGACAGGGATCATTCACCCCTCCACTTT